These 31 T cell receptor beta chains came from one sample sequenced in a study of T cell responses to AZD1222 COVID-19 vaccine. Assay used: immunoSEQ multiplex PCR; TCRdb lists only in-frame clones, some missing. This sample carries about 130,000 clones, 80% to 90% of them seen once, and the ten largest clones take roughly 1.7%. Here the sequenced sample was peripheral blood, taken on day 0 of AZD1222 vaccination. The receptor source for this set is an adult in good health.

CDR3 amino acids: CASSPLGRTGLSTNEKLFF. The CDR3 DNA reads TGTGCCAGCTCCCCGCTTGGAAGGACAGGCCTATCAACTAATGAAAAACTGTTTTTT. This chain links TRBV18 with TRBJ1-4, with 7 bases lining up with TRBD1. The CDR3 sequence is 19 residues long. Germline V gives CDR1 KGHSH, CDR2 LQKENI. V was clipped by 6 bases and J by 0 bases; unmatched bases: 16.

The chain combines TRBV6-5 with TRBJ1-4, with 7 bases matching TRBD1. J was trimmed by 7 bases and V by 6 bases; bases with no gene match: 8. The CDR3 spans 14 residues. Looked up from germline, CDR1 is MNHEY and CDR2 is SVGAGI. This chain's CDR3 is CASRPNRGFEKLFF. DNA for the CDR3: TGTGCCAGCAGACCTAACAGGGGATTTGAAAAACTGTTTTTT.

The gene calls are TRBV5-1 and TRBJ1-3, with a possible D match to TRBD1 (6 bases). The CDR3 sequence is 16 residues long. V lost 4 bases and J lost 0, with 14 bases in between. The germline V gene encodes CDR1 SGHRS and CDR2 YFSETQ. The CDR3 DNA is TGCGCCAGCAGCCCCCCCAAGGGGGACTCTGGAAACACCATATATTTT. This sequence encodes CASSPPKGDSGNTIYF.

The J gene is TRBJ1-6, the V gene TRBV9, with 7 bases that match TRBD1. Germline V gives CDR1 SGDLS, CDR2 YYNGEE. The CDR3 is 15 residues long. V gave up 3 bases and J gave up 7 bases; unmatched junction bases: 7. In DNA form, the CDR3 reads TGTGCCAGCAGCGCTAGGGGGGACAGAAATTCACCCCTCCACTTT. Translating it yields CASSARGDRNSPLHF.

The chain recombines TRBV5-4 with TRBJ2-3; D remains ambiguous. Germline values: CDR1 SGHNT, CDR2 YYREEE (reference sequence). V lost 4 bases to trimming and J lost 2 bases, with 8 bases between them. The CDR3 length is 13 residues. The CDR3 here is CASSGTYTDTQYF. The CDR3 DNA reads as TGTGCCAGCAGCGGTACCTACACAGATACGCAGTATTTT.

The chain has TRBV7-2 and TRBJ1-1; tentatively, D is TRBD1 (5 bases). V lost 5 bases and J 0 bases, leaving 10 bases between the germline ends. The CDR3 covers 14 residues. The germline CDR1 and CDR2 sequences are SGHTA and FQGNSA. The CDR3 coding sequence is TGTGCCAGCAGCCCGGGACGTGTGAACACTGAAGCTTTCTTT. This encodes CASSPGRVNTEAFF.

There are a few counts of this clone. This sequence joins TRBV6-1 and TRBJ1-3; 7 nucleotides align to TRBD1. CDR1 and CDR2 from the germline V gene are MNHNS and SASEGT. The CDR3 covers 23 residues. Trimming took 2 bases from V and 0 from J; bases not matched to a gene: 25. This CDR3 is CASSERTPPPGTEKSSSGNTIYF. In nucleotides, the CDR3 is TGTGCCAGCAGTGAACGAACGCCCCCTCCCGGGACAGAGAAGAGCAGCTCTGGAAACACCATATATTTT.

The V call is TRBV7-3, the J call TRBJ1-3; D ambiguous. This CDR3 has 15 amino acids. The germline V and J ends were trimmed by 3 bases and 0 bases, with 9 bases remaining between them. Per germline, CDR1 SGHTA and CDR2 FQGTGA. CDR3 coding DNA: TGTGCCAGCAGCTTGGGCGGAAACTCTGGAAACACCATATATTTT. Amino acid sequence: CASSLGGNSGNTIYF.

The chain links TRBV12-5 to TRBJ2-1, with unresolved D. This CDR3 is 14 amino acids long. Trimming pared 7 bases from V and 3 bases from J, leaving 13 bases between. Germline V gene lookup returns CDR1 LGHNT and CDR2 FRNRAP. Here the CDR3 reads CASVLIRLYNEQFF. CDR3 nucleotides: TGTGCTAGTGTCCTAATCAGACTCTACAATGAGCAGTTCTTC.

The genes are TRBV18 and TRBJ2-5; 12 bases fit TRBD1. Germline V gene lookup returns CDR1 KGHSH and CDR2 LQKENI. Trimming at V came to 3 bases and at J to 5 bases, leaving 7 bases not matched to a gene. This CDR3 has 16 residues. CDR3 amino acids: CASSPGTGGYVETQYF. In nucleotides, the CDR3 is TGTGCCAGCTCACCTGGGACAGGGGGCTACGTGGAGACCCAGTACTTC.

On this clone: Mismatch with germline at one junction end may stem from a read error. This chain connects TRBV11-2 to TRBJ1-4, with D maybe TRBD1 (6 bases). The germline gives CDR1 SGHAT, CDR2 FQNNGV. The CDR3 totals 11 residues. The CDR3 DNA reads TGTGCCAGCAGCTTAGGGGGGCCGCGGAGTTTT. Translation gives CASSLGGPRSF.

This clone was found a few times. The genes are TRBV10-3 and TRBJ1-6; no clear D gene. This CDR3 spans 13 amino acids. Trimming stripped 2 bases from V and 9 bases from J, with 8 bases between. In germline, CDR1 is ENHRY, CDR2 SYGVKD. CDR3 DNA: TGTGCCATCAGTGAGGGGGTAGGTTCACCCCTCCACTTT. Translation: CAISEGVGSPLHF.

This CDR3 is CSASTSGRWYEQFF. Here the CDR3 DNA reads TGCAGTGCCAGTACTAGCGGGAGATGGTATGAGCAGTTCTTC. J is TRBJ2-1 and V is TRBV20-1; 11 nucleotides match TRBD2. V trimming: 6 bases; J trimming: 8 bases; junction bases outside the gene matches: 9. CDR3 length: 14 residues. Germline V lookup: CDR1 DFQATT, CDR2 SNEGSKA (reference sequence).

In regard to this clone: Its ends do not fully match the called genes, so a read error is possible. J is TRBJ1-2 and V is TRBV5-1; TRBD1 might be the D (6 bases). The CDR3 length is 13 residues. CDR1 and CDR2 (germline): SGHRS, YFSETQ. CDR3 nucleotide sequence: TGCGCCAGCAGCGCAACAGGGAACTCTGGCTACACCTTC. Amino acids: CASSATGNSGYTF.

The V call is TRBV11-2, the J call TRBJ2-5; D unclear. Germline V lookup: CDR1 SGHAT, CDR2 FQNNGV. V lost 2 bases and J lost 2, with 9 bases in between. The CDR3 covers 14 residues. Here the CDR3 reads CASSLSTEQETQYF. The DNA for the CDR3 is TGTGCCAGCAGCTTAAGCACAGAGCAAGAGACCCAGTACTTC.

The chain combines TRBV6-5 with TRBJ2-7; 9 bases align to TRBD1. Germline lookup yields CDR1 MNHEY and CDR2 SVGAGI. V lost 6 bases, J lost 3 bases, and 9 bases stayed unmatched. The CDR3 is 15 amino acids. The CDR3 DNA follows: TGTGCCAGCAGCTCCCTCTTGGACAGGGGCTACGAGCAGTACTTC. Residues: CASSSLLDRGYEQYF.

To note about this clone: In the same sample, other DNA sequences code for this CDR3. CDR3 in amino acids: CASSQVQGRTEAFF. CDR3 DNA: TGTGCCAGCAGCCAAGTACAGGGGAGAACTGAAGCTTTCTTT. This rearrangement joins TRBV3-1 (or the pseudogene TRBV3-2) to TRBJ1-1; 7 bases align to TRBD1. V shed 1 base, J shed 5 bases, and the junction held 4 bases outside the gene matches. The CDR3 covers 14 residues. Germline V gene lookup returns CDR1 LGHDT and CDR2 YNNKEL (reference sequence).

The chain joins TRBV18 to TRBJ2-1, with 11 bases matching TRBD1. Looked up from germline, CDR1 is KGHSH and CDR2 is LQKENI. Trimming at V came to 5 bases and at J to 7 bases, leaving 10 bases not matched to a gene. The CDR3 covers 16 residues. CDR3 loop: CASSSDTDRGRNEQFF. The CDR3 nucleotides are TGTGCCAGCTCATCGGACACGGACAGGGGGCGGAATGAGCAGTTCTTC.

This chain joins TRBV28 and TRBJ1-5; unclear D gene. Germline-derived CDR1 and CDR2 are MDHEN and SYDVKM. V was shortened by 4 bases and J by 7 bases, with 14 bases between the two germline ends. The CDR3 runs 14 residues. The CDR3 coding sequence is TGTGCCAGCAGTTCGGATGGGGTGAAGCAGCCCCAGCATTTT. Translating gives CASSSDGVKQPQHF. The full variable domain, completed using reference TRBV28 and TRBJ1-5, is DVKVTQSSRYLVKRTGEKVFLECVQDMDHENMFWYRQDPGLGLRLIYFSYDVKMKEKGDIPEGYSVSREKKERFSLILESASTNQTSMYLCASSSDGVKQPQHFGDGTRLSIL.

The chain has TRBV6-1 and TRBJ2-2, with D tentatively TRBD2 (5 bases). The V end was cut by 0 bases, the J end by 7 bases, with 12 bases between. Per the germline V gene, CDR1 is MNHNS and CDR2 is SASEGT. The CDR3 runs to 15 residues. The CDR3 DNA follows: TGTGCCAGCAGTGAAGCCCCCCTAGCACGCGGGGAGCTGTTTTTT. Its protein product is CASSEAPLARGELFF.

The rearrangement uses TRBV6-5 and TRBJ2-5; D uncertain. The V gene lost 5 bases and the J gene lost 5 bases, with 9 bases spanning the gap. The V gene's germline CDR1 is MNHEY and CDR2 SVGAGI. The CDR3 totals 12 residues. The chain's CDR3 is CASSHQTETQYF. CDR3 in DNA: TGTGCCAGCAGTCACCAGACGGAGACCCAGTACTTC.

The rearrangement links TRBV7-2 to TRBJ2-1, with 8 bases fitting TRBD1. The V segment lost 7 bases and the J segment 6 bases; nucleotides outside the gene matches: 14. The length of the CDR3 is 16 residues. CDR1 is SGHTA, CDR2 FQGNSA, per germline. CDR3 protein: CASIPFPGQGANEQFF. The CDR3 DNA reads TGTGCCAGCATCCCATTTCCGGGGCAGGGGGCCAATGAGCAGTTCTTC.

In this sample, this clone turned up once. V and J are TRBV7-9 and TRBJ1-4, with 8 bases aligning to TRBD1. The length of the CDR3 is 15 residues. With V trimmed by 0 bases and J by 8 bases, 5 bases remained unmatched. Germline V gene sequence: CDR1 SEHNR, CDR2 FQNEAQ (reference sequence). DNA for the CDR3: TGTGCCAGCAGCTTAGCCGGACAGGGCGGCGAAAAACTGTTTTTT. Translation: CASSLAGQGGEKLFF.

This chain joins TRBV6-5 and TRBJ2-2; D might be TRBD1 or TRBD2, each matching 5 bases. Trimming stripped 7 bases from V and 3 bases from J, with 12 bases between. This CDR3 comprises 14 residues. Looked up from germline, CDR1 is MNHEY and CDR2 is SVGAGI. CDR3: CASKVGAYTGELFF. The CDR3 region has the DNA TGTGCCAGCAAGGTCGGGGCTTACACCGGGGAGCTGTTTTTT.

The V and J genes are TRBV24-1 and TRBJ1-2; possible D gene TRBD1, 6 bases. This CDR3 is 12 amino acids long. The V gene lost 12 bases and the J gene lost 10 bases, with 20 bases spanning the gap. Per the germline V gene, CDR1 is KGHDR and CDR2 is SFDVKD. CDR3 nucleotide sequence: TGTGCCTCTAGCGTGGACAGCTTTGACTACACCTTC. Protein: CASSVDSFDYTF.

Only a few counts were recorded for this clone. The chain joins TRBV7-2 to TRBJ2-2, with unresolved D. Trimming took 7 bases from V and 0 from J, leaving 6 bases between them. The germline V gene encodes CDR1 SGHTA and CDR2 FQGNSA. CDR3 length: 13 amino acids. The CDR3: CASTRSNTGELFF. The CDR3, as DNA: TGTGCCAGCACCCGATCGAACACCGGGGAGCTGTTTTTT.

This chain uses TRBV3-1 (or the pseudogene TRBV3-2) with TRBJ1-5, with D hard to call. The CDR3 length is 13 residues. Trimming pared 1 base from V and 7 bases from J, leaving 8 bases between. CDR1 is LGHDT, CDR2 YNNKEL, per germline (reference sequence). The CDR3 DNA reads TGTGCCAGCAGCCAAGGGAGCGGCCAGCCCCAGCATTTT. This translates into CASSQGSGQPQHF.

CDR3 DNA: TGTGCCAGCTCACCAGGGACAGGGGGTAATTCACCCCTCCACTTT. It specifies CASSPGTGGNSPLHF. The V and J genes are TRBV18 and TRBJ1-6, with 11 bases that match TRBD1. CDR1 and CDR2 (germline): KGHSH, LQKENI. CDR3 size: 15 residues. V lost 2 bases and J lost 6; bases outside the gene matches: 0.

The CDR3 bases are TGTGCCAGCAGTTCGTACAGGGGGTTGCTCTACAATGAGCAGTTCTTC. This encodes CASSSYRGLLYNEQFF. The chain couples TRBV27 to TRBJ2-1; 8 bases match TRBD1. V was pared by 4 bases and J by 3 bases, with 8 bases of the junction left unmatched. Germline CDR1 and CDR2: MNHEY and SMNVEV (reference sequence). The CDR3 contains 16 residues.

V usage is TRBV30 and J usage is TRBJ1-3; D gene ambiguous. Germline lookup yields CDR1 GTSNPN and CDR2 SVGIG (reference sequence). V was clipped by 4 bases and J by 1 base, with 8 bases between them. This CDR3 is 13 amino acids long. CDR3 nucleotide sequence: TGTGCCTGGACCGTTGGGTCTGGAAACACCATATATTTT. Protein product: CAWTVGSGNTIYF. The variable domain in full, with the rest retrieved from reference TRBV30 and TRBJ1-3, is SQTIHQWPATLVQPVGSPLSLECTVEGTSNPNLYWYRQAAGRGLQLLFYSVGIGQISSEVPQNLSASRPQDRQFILSSKKLLLSDSGFYLCAWTVGSGNTIYFGEGSWLTVV.

This chain links TRBV11-1 with TRBJ1-1; D might be TRBD1 (6 bases). CDR1 is SGHAT, CDR2 FQDESV, per germline (reference sequence). The CDR3 loop spans 15 amino acids. V lost 1 base and J 4 bases, leaving 13 bases between the germline ends. The CDR3 region is CASSLGRGAGTEAFF. In DNA, the CDR3 is TGTGCCAGCAGCTTAGGCCGGGGGGCAGGCACTGAAGCTTTCTTT.